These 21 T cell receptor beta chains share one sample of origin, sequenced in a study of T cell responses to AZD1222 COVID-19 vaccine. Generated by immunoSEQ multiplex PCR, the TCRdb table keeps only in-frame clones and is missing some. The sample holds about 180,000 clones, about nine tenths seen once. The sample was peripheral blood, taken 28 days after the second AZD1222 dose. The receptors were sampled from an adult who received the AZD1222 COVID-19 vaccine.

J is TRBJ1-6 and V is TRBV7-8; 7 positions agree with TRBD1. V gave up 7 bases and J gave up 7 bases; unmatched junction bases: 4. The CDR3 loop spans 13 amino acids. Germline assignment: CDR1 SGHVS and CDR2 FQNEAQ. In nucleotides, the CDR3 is TGTGCCAGCACCGACAGGGTGAATTCACCCCTCCACTTT. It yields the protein CASTDRVNSPLHF.

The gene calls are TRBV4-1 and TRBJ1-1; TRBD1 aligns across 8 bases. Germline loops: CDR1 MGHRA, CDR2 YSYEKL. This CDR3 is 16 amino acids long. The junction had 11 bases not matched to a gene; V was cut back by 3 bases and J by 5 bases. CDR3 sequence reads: CASSHDMTGVGTEAFF. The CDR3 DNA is TGCGCCAGCAGCCACGATATGACAGGGGTAGGAACTGAAGCTTTCTTT.

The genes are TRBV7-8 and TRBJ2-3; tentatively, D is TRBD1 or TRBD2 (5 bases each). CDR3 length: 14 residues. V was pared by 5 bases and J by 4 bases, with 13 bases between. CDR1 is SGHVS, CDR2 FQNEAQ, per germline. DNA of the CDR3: TGTGCCAGCAGCATCTTGTCGGGGCCAGATACGCAGTATTTT. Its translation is CASSILSGPDTQYF.

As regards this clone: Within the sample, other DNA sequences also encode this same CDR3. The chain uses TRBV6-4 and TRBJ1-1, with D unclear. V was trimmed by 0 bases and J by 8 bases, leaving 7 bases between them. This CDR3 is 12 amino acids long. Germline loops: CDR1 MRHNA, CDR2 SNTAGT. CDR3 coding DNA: TGTGCCAGCAGTGACTCGAAAGGGGAAGCTTTCTTT. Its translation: CASSDSKGEAFF.

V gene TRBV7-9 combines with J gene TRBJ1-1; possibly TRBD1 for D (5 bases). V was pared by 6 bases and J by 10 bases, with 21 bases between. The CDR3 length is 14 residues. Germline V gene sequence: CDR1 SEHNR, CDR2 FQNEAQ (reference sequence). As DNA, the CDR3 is TGTGCCAGCAGTCTCGTTACAGGCGCCCCGAGAGCTTTCTTT. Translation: CASSLVTGAPRAFF.

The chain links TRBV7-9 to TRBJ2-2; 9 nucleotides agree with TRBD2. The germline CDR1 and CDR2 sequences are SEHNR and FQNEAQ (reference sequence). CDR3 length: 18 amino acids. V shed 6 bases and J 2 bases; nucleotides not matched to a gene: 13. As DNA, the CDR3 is TGTGCCAGCAGGCCCGGAGTTAGCGGGAGCTCAAACACCGGGGAGCTGTTTTTT. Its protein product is CASRPGVSGSSNTGELFF.

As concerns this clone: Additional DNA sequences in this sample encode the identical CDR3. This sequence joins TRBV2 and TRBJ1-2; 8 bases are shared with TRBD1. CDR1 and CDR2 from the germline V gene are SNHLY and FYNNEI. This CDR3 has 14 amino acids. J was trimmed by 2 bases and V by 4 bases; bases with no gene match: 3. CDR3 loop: CASSAQGANYGYTF. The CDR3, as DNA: TGTGCCAGCAGTGCTCAGGGGGCCAACTATGGCTACACCTTC.

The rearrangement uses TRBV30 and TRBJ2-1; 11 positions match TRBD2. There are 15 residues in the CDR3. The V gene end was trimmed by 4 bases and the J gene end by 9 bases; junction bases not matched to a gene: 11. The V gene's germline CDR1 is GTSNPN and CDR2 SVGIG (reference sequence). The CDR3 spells CAWILAGDGLREQFF. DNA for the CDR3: TGTGCCTGGATACTAGCGGGAGACGGGCTACGTGAGCAGTTCTTC.

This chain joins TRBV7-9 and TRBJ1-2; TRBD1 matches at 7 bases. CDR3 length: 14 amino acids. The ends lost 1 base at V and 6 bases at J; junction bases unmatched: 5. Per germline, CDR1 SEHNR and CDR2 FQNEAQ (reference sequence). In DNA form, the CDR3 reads TGTGCCAGCAGCTTAGTACGCCAGGGGGATGGCTACACCTTC. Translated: CASSLVRQGDGYTF.

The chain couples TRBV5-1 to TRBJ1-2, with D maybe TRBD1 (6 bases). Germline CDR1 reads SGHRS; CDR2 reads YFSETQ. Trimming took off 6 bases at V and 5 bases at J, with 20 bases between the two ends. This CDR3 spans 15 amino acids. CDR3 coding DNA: TGCGCCAGCACCATAGACAGGACCTTGGGGTATGGCTACACCTTC. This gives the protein CASTIDRTLGYGYTF.

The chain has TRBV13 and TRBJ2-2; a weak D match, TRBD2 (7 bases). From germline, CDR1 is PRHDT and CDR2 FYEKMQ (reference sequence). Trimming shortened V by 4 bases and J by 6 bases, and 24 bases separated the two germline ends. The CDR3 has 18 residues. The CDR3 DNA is TGTGCCAGCAGCTCCCCCAGGCGGTGGGGGGGCCCCCCCGGGGAGCTGTTTTTT. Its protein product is CASSSPRRWGGPPGELFF.

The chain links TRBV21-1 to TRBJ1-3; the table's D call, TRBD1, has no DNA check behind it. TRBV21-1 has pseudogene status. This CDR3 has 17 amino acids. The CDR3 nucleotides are TGTGCCAGCAGCAAAAGGGCGGACAGGGGGCCCGGAAACACCATATATTTT. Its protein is CASSKRADRGPGNTIYF.

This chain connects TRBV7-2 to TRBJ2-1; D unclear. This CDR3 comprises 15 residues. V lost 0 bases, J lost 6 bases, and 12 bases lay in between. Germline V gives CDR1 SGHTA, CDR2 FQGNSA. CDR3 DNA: TGTGCCAGCAGCTTAGCCGGTCCGGGTCGCAATGAGCAGTTCTTC. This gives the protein CASSLAGPGRNEQFF.

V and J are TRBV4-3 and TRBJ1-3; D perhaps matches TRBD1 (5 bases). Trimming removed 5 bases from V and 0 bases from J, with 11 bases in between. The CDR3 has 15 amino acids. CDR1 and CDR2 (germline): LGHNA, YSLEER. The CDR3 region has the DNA TGCGCCAGCAGCACCCAAGGGGCCTCTGGAAACACCATATATTTT. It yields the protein CASSTQGASGNTIYF.

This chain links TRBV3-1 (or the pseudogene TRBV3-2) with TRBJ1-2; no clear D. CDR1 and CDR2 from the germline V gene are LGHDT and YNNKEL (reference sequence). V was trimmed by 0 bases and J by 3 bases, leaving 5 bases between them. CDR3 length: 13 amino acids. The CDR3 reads CASSQDVHYGYTF. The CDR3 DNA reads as TGTGCCAGCAGCCAAGACGTACACTATGGCTACACCTTC.

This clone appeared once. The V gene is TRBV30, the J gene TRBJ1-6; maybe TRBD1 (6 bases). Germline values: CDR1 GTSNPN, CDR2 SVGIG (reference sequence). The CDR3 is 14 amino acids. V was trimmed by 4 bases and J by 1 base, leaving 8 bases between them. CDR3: CAWNRGSYNSPLHF. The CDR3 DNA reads TGTGCCTGGAATAGGGGGTCCTATAATTCACCCCTCCACTTT.

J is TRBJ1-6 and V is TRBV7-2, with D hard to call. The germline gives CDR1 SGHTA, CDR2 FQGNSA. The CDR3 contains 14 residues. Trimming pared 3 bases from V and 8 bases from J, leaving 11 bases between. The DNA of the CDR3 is TGTGCCAGCAGCTTGCCCGGGGATTATTCACCCCTCCACTTT. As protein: CASSLPGDYSPLHF.

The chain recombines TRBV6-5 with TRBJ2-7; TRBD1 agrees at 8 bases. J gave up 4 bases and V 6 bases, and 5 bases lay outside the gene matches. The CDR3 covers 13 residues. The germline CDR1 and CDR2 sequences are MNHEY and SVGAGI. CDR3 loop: CASSRDRRYEQYF. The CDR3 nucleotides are TGTGCCAGCAGCAGGGACAGGAGATACGAGCAGTACTTC.

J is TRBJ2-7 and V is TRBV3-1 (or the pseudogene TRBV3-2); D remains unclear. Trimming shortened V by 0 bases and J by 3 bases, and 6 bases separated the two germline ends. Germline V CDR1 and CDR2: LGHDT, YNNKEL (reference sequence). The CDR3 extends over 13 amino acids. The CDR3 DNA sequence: TGTGCCAGCAGCCAAGACGGACGCTACGAGCAGTACTTC. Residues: CASSQDGRYEQYF.

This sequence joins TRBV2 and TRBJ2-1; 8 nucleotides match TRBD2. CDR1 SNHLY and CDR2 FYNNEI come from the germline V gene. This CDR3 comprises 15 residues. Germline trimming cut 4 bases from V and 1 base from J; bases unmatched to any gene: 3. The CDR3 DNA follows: TGTGCCAGCAGTGCCGCTAGCGGGTCCTACAATGAGCAGTTCTTC. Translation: CASSAASGSYNEQFF.

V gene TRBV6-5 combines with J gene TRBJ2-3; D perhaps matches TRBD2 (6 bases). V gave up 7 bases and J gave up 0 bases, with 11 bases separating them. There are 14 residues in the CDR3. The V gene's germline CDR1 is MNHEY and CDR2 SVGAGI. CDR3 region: CASKRDSSTDTQYF. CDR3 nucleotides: TGTGCCAGCAAACGGGACTCTAGCACAGATACGCAGTATTTT.